Listed below are T cell receptor beta chains from one sample, sequenced in a study of Ad26.COV2.S vaccination and SARS-CoV-2 variants. TCRdb keeps only in-frame clones here, not all; method: immunoSEQ multiplex PCR. The sample carries over 400,000 clones, around 92% recorded once. The material sequenced was peripheral blood, taken in a trial of Ad26.COV2.S vaccine versus placebo. The receptors derive from a person aged 18 to 59 who received the Ad26.COV2.S COVID-19 vaccine or a placebo. CDR3s leave out the opening cysteine and the closing phenylalanine or tryptophan. The size field is filled for only some rows; it gives once, few, many or a size class.

V gene,J gene,clone size,CDR3 protein
TRBV19,TRBJ1-2,.,ASSYTGNYGYT
TRBV6-5,TRBJ1-3,.,ASSYSSGAGNTIY
TRBV27,TRBJ1-2,.,ASSFSGGSGYT
TRBV28,TRBJ1-6,.,ASRGLRQGGNSPLH
TRBV7-2,TRBJ2-5,.,ASSLTWQETQY
TRBV13,TRBJ2-5,.,ASRASGVQETQY
TRBV15,TRBJ2-7,.,ATSRQQGGAGSYEQY
TRBV11-2,TRBJ1-5,.,ASSLTGGNQPQH
TRBV4-3,TRBJ1-3,.,ASSHSQGPGNTIY
TRBV27,TRBJ2-7,.,ASSLLAGGSYEQY
TRBV2,TRBJ2-6,once,ASRPTGGFTYDTSANVLT
TRBV23-1,TRBJ1-1,.,ASSQSCSITEAF
TRBV4-3,TRBJ2-1,.,ASSQDSLVSSYNEQF
TRBV4-1,TRBJ1-6,.,ASSQALSPGGSPLH
TRBV5-4,TRBJ1-3,.,ASSPGDGTIY
TRBV29-1,TRBJ2-7,.,SVEDTGGSYEQY
TRBV28,TRBJ2-5,.,ASSHEPAGTTTQETQY
TRBV7-9,TRBJ2-3,.,ASSPRRTGATDTQY
TRBV3-1/TRBV3-2,TRBJ2-5,.,ASSQVEVSGSTQY
TRBV6-5,TRBJ2-7,once,ASSYNREPSYEQY
TRBV4-3,TRBJ2-7,.,ASSPNTGTGSYEQY
TRBV4-3,TRBJ2-2,.,ASSQWRGNGELF
TRBV5-1,TRBJ1-1,.,ASSLAENTEAF
TRBV6-6,TRBJ1-2,.,ASSRAQLGYDGYT
TRBV11-2,TRBJ2-1,.,ASSEVRTGLNEQF
TRBV27,TRBJ1-2,.,ASRDLQGFEPSGYT
TRBV3-1/TRBV3-2,TRBJ1-4,.,ASSHYVETNEKLF
TRBV6-4,TRBJ1-1,.,ASSDSGDREKAF
TRBV19,TRBJ1-1,.,ASSIEGGPGVLGTEAF
TRBV5-1,TRBJ1-5,.,ASSLTGTRDQPQH
TRBV7-2,TRBJ2-3,.,ASSSLRGITDTQY
TRBV28,TRBJ1-6,.,ASSSPTWSRATGSIDSPLH
TRBV7-2,TRBJ2-1,.,ASSLEATPYNEQF
TRBV7-2,TRBJ2-2,once,ASSLAALGGTGELF
TRBV18,TRBJ2-3,.,ASSRTGVGGTDTQY
TRBV30,TRBJ2-5,.,AWSVKGAETQY
TRBV28,TRBJ2-3,.,ASRGPYTQY
TRBV5-1,TRBJ2-1,.,ASSLNPGSAGSNEQF
TRBV7-9,TRBJ1-2,.,ASSHQGPDGYT
TRBV9,TRBJ2-7,once,ASSVVDSSYEQY
TRBV11-2,TRBJ1-1,.,ASSGELAEAF